This TCR beta chain was identified during a study of T cell repertoires in cytomegalovirus infection. Study results and caveats: Identification of carriers of CMV plus the relevant HLA was performed using cumulative public TCR beta family frequency.

Each CDR3 protein gets one entry after TCRdb re-called the reads with MiXCR. The repertoire holds 550,000 to 850,000 distinct CDR3 sequences, with 30% to 35% as singletons. Germline V gene sequence: CDR1 SGHDT, CDR2 YYEEEE. The V segment lost 2 bases and the J segment 3 bases; nucleotides outside the gene matches: 3. The CDR3 runs 15 residues. This clonotype was recorded a few times. Antigen: not known. This sample comprised cultured PBMCs, obtained from culture after CMV antigen stimulation. This rearrangement joins TRBV5-6 to TRBJ1-5; 9 positions match TRBD1. The clonotype was recovered from a human donor in good health (CMV status not recorded). Some clones in this sample may be carry-over from other donors' samples. CDR3 protein: CASSFGTGHNQPQHF. The CDR3, as DNA: TGTGCCAGCAGCTTTGGGACAGGGCACAATCAGCCCCAGCATTTT.